This T cell receptor (beta chain) came from a study of shared clonotypes between healthy human individuals. Study as a whole: Per donor, three plates held CD4 naive cells, three held CD4 memory, two held CD8 naive and one held CD8 memory.

Each replicate PCR on the sorted subsets used about 0.2 ug DNA (approximately 33,000 T cell genomes). Assay used: immunoSEQ multiplex PCR; TCRdb lists only in-frame clones, some missing. The table records 1.5 million to 2.5 million clones, about 95% of them present only once. The naive CD8 population came from CD45RO-negative cells selected for CCR7, without terminally differentiated effector memory CD45RA+ cells. CDR1 is SGDLS and CDR2 is YYNGEE in the germline V gene. The CDR3 spans 15 residues. Losses at the gene ends were 4 bases for V and 4 bases for J; bases not matched to a gene: 8. The sample taken for sequencing was naive CD8+ T cells sorted from blood. The chain employs TRBV9 and TRBJ2-5; 9 bases map to TRBD1. The source of this sequence is a man between 18 and 29 years old in good health. The CDR3 spells CASSPGQGVGETQYF. The CDR3 bases are TGTGCCAGCAGCCCGGGACAGGGCGTCGGAGAGACCCAGTACTTC. Based on the CDR3 plus reference TRBV9 and TRBJ2-5, the full variable domain is DSGVTQTPKHLITATGQRVTLRCSPRSGDLSVYWYQQSLDQGLQFLIQYYNGEERAKGNILERFSAQQFPDLHSELNLSSLELGDSALYFCASSPGQGVGETQYFGPGTRLLVL.